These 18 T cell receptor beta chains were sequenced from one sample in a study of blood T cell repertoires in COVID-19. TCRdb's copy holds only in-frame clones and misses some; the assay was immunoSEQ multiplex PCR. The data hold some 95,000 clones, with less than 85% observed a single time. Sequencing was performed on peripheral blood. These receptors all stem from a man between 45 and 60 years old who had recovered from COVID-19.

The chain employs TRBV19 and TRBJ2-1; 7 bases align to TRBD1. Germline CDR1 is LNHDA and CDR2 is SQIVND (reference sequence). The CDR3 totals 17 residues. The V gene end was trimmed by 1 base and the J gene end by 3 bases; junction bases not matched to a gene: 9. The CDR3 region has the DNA TGTGCCAGTAGTATAGGGGACAGTTTGGGGGACTACAATGAGCAGTTCTTC. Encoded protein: CASSIGDSLGDYNEQFF. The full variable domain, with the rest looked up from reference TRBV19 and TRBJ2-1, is DGGITQSPKYLFRKEGQNVTLSCEQNLNHDAMYWYRQDPGQGLRLIYYSQIVNDFQKGDIAEGYSVSREKKESFPLTVTSAQKNPTAFYLCASSIGDSLGDYNEQFFGPGTRLTVL.

This CDR3 reads CASSIVNYGYTF. CDR3 DNA: TGTGCCAGTAGTATAGTAAACTATGGCTACACCTTC. The chain has TRBV19 and TRBJ1-2; D not certain. V lost 1 base and J 2 bases, leaving 2 bases between the germline ends. CDR1 and CDR2 (germline): LNHDA, SQIVND (reference sequence). CDR3 length equals 12 residues.

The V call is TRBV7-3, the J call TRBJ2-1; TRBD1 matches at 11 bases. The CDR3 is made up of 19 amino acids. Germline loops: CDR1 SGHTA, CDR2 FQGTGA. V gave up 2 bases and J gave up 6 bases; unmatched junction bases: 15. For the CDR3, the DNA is TGTGCCAGCAGCTTAGACGCCCCGGGACAGGGGGGCGCAATCAATGAGCAGTTCTTC. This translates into CASSLDAPGQGGAINEQFF.

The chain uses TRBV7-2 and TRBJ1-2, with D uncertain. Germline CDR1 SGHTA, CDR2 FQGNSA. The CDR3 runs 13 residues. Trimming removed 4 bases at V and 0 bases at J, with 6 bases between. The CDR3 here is CASSSTPNYGYTF. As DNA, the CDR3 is TGTGCCAGCAGCTCTACGCCTAACTATGGCTACACCTTC.

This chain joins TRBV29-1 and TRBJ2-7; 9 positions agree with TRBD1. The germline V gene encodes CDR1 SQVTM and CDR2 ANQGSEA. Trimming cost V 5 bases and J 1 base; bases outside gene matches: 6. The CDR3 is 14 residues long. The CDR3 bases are TGCAGCGTTACCACGGACAGGGGATCCTACGAGCAGTACTTC. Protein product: CSVTTDRGSYEQYF.

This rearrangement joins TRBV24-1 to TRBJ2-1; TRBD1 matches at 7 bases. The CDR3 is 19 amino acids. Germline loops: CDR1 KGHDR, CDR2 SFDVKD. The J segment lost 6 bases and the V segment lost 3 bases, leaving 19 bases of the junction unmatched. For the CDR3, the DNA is TGTGCCACCAGTGATAAACACCAACGCCGGGACAGCCACCTCAATGAGCAGTTCTTC. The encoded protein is CATSDKHQRRDSHLNEQFF.

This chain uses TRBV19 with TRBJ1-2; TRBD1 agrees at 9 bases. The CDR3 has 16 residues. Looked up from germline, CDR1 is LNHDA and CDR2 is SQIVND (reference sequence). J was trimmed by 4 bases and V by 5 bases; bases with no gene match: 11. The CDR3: CASSGTGTLSVYGYTF. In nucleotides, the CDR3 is TGTGCCAGTAGTGGGACAGGGACCCTATCGGTCTATGGCTACACCTTC.

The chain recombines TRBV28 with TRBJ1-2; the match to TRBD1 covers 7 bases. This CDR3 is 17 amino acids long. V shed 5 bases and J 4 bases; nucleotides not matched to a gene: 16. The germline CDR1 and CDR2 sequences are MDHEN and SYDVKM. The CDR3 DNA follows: TGTGCCAGCAGTATAGGGGGCGGAGGACGTGGGTCCTATGGCTACACCTTC. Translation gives CASSIGGGGRGSYGYTF.

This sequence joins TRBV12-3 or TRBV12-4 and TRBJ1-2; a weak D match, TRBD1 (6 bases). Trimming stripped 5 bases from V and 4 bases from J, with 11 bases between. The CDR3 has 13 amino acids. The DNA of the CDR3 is TGTGCCAGCAGTCTGGACAGACTCTATGGCTACACCTTC. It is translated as CASSLDRLYGYTF.

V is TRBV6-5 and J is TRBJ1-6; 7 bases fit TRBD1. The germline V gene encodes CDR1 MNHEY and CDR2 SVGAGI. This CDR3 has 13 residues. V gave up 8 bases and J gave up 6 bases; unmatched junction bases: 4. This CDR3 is CASRDRVNSPLHF. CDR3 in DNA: TGTGCCAGCCGGGACAGAGTTAATTCACCCCTCCACTTT.

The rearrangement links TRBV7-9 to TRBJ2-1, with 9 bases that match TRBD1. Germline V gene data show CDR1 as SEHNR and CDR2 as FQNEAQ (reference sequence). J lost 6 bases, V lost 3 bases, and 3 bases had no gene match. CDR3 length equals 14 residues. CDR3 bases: TGTGCCAGCAGCTTGAGACAGGGGGGCAATGAGCAGTTCTTC. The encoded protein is CASSLRQGGNEQFF.

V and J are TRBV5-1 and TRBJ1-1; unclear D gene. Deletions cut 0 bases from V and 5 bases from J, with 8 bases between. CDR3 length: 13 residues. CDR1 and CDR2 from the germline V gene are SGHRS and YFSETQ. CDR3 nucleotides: TGCGCCAGCAGCTTGGAACTGTGGACTGAAGCTTTCTTT. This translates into CASSLELWTEAFF. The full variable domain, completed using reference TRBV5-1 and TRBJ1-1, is KAGVTQTPRYLIKTRGQQVTLSCSPISGHRSVSWYQQTPGQGLQFLFEYFSETQRNKGNFPGRFSGRQFSNSRSEMNVSTLELGDSALYLCASSLELWTEAFFGQGTRLTVV.

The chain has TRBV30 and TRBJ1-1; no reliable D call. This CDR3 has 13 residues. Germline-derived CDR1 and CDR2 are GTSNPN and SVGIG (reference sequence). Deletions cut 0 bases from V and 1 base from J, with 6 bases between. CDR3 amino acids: CAWSVRENTEAFF. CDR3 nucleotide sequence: TGTGCCTGGAGTGTGAGAGAGAACACTGAAGCTTTCTTT.

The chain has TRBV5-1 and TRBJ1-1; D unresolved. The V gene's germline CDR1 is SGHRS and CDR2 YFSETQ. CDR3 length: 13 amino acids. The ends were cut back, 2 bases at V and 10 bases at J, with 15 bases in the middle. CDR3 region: CASSFLWAGGAFF. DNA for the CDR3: TGCGCCAGCAGCTTTCTCTGGGCCGGAGGAGCTTTCTTT.

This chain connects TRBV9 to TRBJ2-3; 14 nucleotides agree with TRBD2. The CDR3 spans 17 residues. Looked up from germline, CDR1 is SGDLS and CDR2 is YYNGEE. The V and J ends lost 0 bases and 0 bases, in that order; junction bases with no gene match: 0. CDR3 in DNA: TGTGCCAGCAGCGTAGGGACTAGCGGGGGGAGCACAGATACGCAGTATTTT. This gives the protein CASSVGTSGGSTDTQYF.

CDR3 coding DNA: TGTGCCACCAGTGATACTACCGGGACAGGGTATGATGAGCAGTTCTTC. Its protein product is CATSDTTGTGYDEQFF. This rearrangement joins TRBV24-1 to TRBJ2-1; TRBD1 matches at 9 bases. Per the germline V gene, CDR1 is KGHDR and CDR2 is SFDVKD. Trimming removed 3 bases from V and 8 bases from J; junction bases left unmatched: 10. There are 16 residues in the CDR3.

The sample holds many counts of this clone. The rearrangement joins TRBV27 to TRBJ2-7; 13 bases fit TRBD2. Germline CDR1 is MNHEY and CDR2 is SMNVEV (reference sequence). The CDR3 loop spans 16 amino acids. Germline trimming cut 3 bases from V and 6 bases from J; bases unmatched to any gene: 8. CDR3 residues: CASSFGLAGATVEQYF. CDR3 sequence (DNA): TGTGCCAGCAGTTTTGGACTAGCGGGAGCTACTGTCGAGCAGTACTTC.

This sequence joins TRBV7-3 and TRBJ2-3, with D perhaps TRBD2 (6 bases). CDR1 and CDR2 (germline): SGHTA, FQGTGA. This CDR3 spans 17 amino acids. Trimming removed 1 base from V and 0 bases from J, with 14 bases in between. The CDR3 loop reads CASSLRSPSVSTDTQYF. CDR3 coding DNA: TGTGCCAGCAGCTTAAGGAGTCCTAGCGTCAGCACAGATACGCAGTATTTT.